This T cell receptor (beta chain) was found in a study of early stage breast cancer tumors. Per the germline V gene, CDR1 is SGHDT and CDR2 is YYEEEE. Trimming cost V 4 bases and J 3 bases, with 13 bases left between them. The CDR3 loop spans 15 amino acids. TCRdb's copy holds only in-frame clones and misses some; the assay was immunoSEQ multiplex PCR. Of some 8,400 clones listed, 60% to 80% are singletons. Enough DNA from normal breast tissue often took roughly 85-330 mg. The TCR comes from a person in their sixties with breast cancer. Sequenced: normal breast tissue next to the tumor. This chain uses TRBV5-6 with TRBJ2-2; a weak D match, TRBD1 (6 bases). This CDR3 reads CASSPTGIDTGELFF. The CDR3 nucleotides read TGTGCCAGCAGCCCGACAGGCATTGACACCGGGGAGCTGTTTTTT.